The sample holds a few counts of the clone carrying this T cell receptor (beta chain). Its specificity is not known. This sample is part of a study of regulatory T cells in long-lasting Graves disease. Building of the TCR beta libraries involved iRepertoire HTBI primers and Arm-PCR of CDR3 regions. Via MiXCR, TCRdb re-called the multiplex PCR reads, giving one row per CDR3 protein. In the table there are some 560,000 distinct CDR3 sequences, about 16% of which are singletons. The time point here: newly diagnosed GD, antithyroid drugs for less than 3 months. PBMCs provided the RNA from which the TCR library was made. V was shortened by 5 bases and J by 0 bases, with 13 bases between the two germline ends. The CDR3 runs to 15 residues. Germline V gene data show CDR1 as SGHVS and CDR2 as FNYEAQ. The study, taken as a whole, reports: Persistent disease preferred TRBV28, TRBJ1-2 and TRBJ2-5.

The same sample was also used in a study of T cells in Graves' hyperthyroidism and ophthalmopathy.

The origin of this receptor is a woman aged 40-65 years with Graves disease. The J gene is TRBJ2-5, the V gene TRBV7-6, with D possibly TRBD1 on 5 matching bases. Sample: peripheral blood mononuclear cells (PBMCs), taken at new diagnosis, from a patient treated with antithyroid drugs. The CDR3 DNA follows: TGTGCCAGCAGCCCGAGAGCAGGGCACCAAGAGACCCAGTACTTC. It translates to CASSPRAGHQETQYF.